The sequence of this T cell receptor beta chain was determined in a study of blood T cell repertoires in COVID-19. Using immunoSEQ multiplex PCR, the repertoire was profiled, and TCRdb retains in-frame clones only, with some absent. The repertoire has about 290,000 clones, roughly nine tenths of them found once; the top ten carry about 1.7%. The CDR3 is 18 amino acids. All recovered Cohort 3 donors got two negative PCRs, got clearance, or saw symptom resolution. The chain employs TRBV21-1 and TRBJ2-1; TRBD2, the table's D call, lacks a check against the DNA. TRBV21-1 represents a pseudogene. Specimen: PBMCs or T cells enriched from blood (not recorded which). This sequence originates from a woman in her 40s who had recovered from COVID-19. In DNA, the CDR3 is TGTGCCAGCAGCCAACGAAACGTGGGACTAGCGGGGTACAATGAGCAGTTCTTC. It is translated as CASSQRNVGLAGYNEQFF.